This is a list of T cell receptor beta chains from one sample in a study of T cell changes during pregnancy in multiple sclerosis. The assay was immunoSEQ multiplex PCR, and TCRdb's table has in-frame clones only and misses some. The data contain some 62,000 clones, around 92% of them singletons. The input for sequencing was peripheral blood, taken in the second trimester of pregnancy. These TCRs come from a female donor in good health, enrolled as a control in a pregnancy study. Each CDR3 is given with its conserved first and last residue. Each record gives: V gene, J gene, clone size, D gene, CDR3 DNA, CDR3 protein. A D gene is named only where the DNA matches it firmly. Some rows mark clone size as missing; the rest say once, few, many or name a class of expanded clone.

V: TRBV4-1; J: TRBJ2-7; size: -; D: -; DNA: TGCGCCAGCAGCCAAGATGCGGGGGGACAGGGAAGTAAGCACGAGCAGTACTTC; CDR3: CASSQDAGGQGSKHEQYF
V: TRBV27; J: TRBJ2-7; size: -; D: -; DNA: TGTGCCACCATTGAGAATGACAGCTACGAGCAGTACTTC; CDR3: CATIENDSYEQYF
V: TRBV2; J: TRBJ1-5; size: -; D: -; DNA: TGTGCCAGCAGTGAGGCAGGGGTCCAGCCCCAGCATTTT; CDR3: CASSEAGVQPQHF
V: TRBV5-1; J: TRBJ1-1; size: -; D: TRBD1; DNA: TGCGCCAGCAGAACTTCTCCCGGGACAGGGAACACTGAAGCTTTCTTT; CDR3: CASRTSPGTGNTEAFF
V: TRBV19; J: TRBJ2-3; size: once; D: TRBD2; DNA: TGTGCCAGTAGTAGGCCCCGGACTAGAAACACAGATACGCAGTATTTT; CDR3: CASSRPRTRNTDTQYF
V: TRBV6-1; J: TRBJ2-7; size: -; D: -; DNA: TGTGCCAGCAGCCTTGGCGGGGGCGCCTACGAGCAGTACTTC; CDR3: CASSLGGGAYEQYF
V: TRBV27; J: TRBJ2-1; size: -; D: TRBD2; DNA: TGTGCCAGCAGTATACTAGCGGGGGGATACAATGAGCAGTTCTTC; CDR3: CASSILAGGYNEQFF
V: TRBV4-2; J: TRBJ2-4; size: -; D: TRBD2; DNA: TGTGCCAGCAGCCAAGATTGGGGCGGGGGGCCCAAAAACATTCAGTACTTC; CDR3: CASSQDWGGGPKNIQYF
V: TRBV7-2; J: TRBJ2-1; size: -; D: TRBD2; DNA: TGTGCCAGCAGCCAAAGCACGAGACTAGCGCTTTTTGGGGAGCAGTTCTTC; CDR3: CASSQSTRLALFGEQFF
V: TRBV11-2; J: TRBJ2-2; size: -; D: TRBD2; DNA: TGTGCCAGCAGCTTTACCGGGACTAGAGGGGTTGCCCCGTTTTTT; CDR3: CASSFTGTRGVAPFF
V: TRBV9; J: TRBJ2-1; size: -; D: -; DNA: TGTGCCAGCAGCGTATTCATTCGAGGGCCTTACAATGAGCAGTTCTTC; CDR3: CASSVFIRGPYNEQFF
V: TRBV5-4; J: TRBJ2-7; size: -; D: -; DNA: TGTGCCAGCAGCGCTGCGGGTCTAGCTGTAGCCGAGCAGTACTTC; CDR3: CASSAAGLAVAEQYF
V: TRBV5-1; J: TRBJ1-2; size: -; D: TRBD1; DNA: TGCGCCAGCAGCCCAGGGGACAGGATGAACTATGGCTACACCTTC; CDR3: CASSPGDRMNYGYTF
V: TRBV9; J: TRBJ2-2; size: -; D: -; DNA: TGTGCCAGCAGCCGACTACGCCTCGTTGGGGAGCTGTTTTTT; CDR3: CASSRLRLVGELFF
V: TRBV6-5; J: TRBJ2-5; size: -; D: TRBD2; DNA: TGTGCCAGCAGTTACGGGGGGGAACAAGAGACCCAGTACTTC; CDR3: CASSYGGEQETQYF
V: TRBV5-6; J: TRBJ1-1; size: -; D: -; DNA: TGTGCCAGCAGCTTGGGCCCAGAGGGTCTGCCTTTCTTT; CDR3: CASSLGPEGLPFF
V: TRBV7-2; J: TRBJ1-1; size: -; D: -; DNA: TGTGCCAGCAGCTTAGCGATGGCAGTTAACACTGAAGCTTTCTTT; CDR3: CASSLAMAVNTEAFF
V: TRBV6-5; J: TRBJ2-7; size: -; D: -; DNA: TGTGCCAGCAGTTTAAGTTATGGAGACGAGCAGTACTTC; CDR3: CASSLSYGDEQYF
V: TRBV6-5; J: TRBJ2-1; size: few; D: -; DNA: TGTGCCAGCGGGGCCGGGTACAATGAGCAGTTCTTC; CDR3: CASGAGYNEQFF
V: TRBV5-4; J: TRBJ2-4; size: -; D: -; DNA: TGTGCCAGCAGCCAAGAGTCGGGAGCGGGAGCCAAAAACATTCAGTACTTC; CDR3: CASSQESGAGAKNIQYF
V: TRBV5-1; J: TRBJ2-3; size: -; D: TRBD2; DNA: TGCGCCAGCAGAGGGATAGCGGGAGGCGCAGATACGCAGTATTTT; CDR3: CASRGIAGGADTQYF
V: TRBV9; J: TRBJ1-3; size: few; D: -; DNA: TGTGCCAGCAGCGTAGGGTGGGGGGCTGGAAACACCATATATTTT; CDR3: CASSVGWGAGNTIYF
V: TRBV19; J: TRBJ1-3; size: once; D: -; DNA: TGTGCCAGTAGTATGGCAGGGGCCTCTGGAAACACCATATATTTT; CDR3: CASSMAGASGNTIYF
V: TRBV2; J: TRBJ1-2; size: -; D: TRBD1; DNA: TGTGCCAGCAGTAAGACAGGGGCCCTCGTCTGGGGCTACACCTTC; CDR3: CASSKTGALVWGYTF
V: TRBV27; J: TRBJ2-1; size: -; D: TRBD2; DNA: TGTGCCAGCAGCTACGGGACTAGCGGATACAATGAGCAGTTCTTC; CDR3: CASSYGTSGYNEQFF
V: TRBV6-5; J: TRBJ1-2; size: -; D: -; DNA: TGTGCCAGCAGTGGAGACGTCTATGGCTACACCTTC; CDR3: CASSGDVYGYTF
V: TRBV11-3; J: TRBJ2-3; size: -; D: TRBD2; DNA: TGTGCCAGCAGCTTCACACGGGGACTAGCGGTCACAGATACGCAGTATTTT; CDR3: CASSFTRGLAVTDTQYF
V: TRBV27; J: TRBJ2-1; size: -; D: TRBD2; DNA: TGTGCCAGCAGTTCGCTAGCGGGGGGCCCCTACAATGAGCAGTTCTTC; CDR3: CASSSLAGGPYNEQFF
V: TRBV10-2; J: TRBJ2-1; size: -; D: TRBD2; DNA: TGCGCCACCGAGGGTACTAGCGGGGAAGACAATGAGCAGTTCTTC; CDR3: CATEGTSGEDNEQFF
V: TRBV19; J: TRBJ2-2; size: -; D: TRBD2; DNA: TGTGCCAGTAGTATAGACCCTCGGTCCTTTAGCGGGGCCACCGGGGAGCTGTTTTTT; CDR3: CASSIDPRSFSGATGELFF
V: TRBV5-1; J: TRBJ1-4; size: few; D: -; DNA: TGCGCCAGCAGCTTGGGGGGGAGCGGGACAATCGGTGAAAAACTGTTTTTT; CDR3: CASSLGGSGTIGEKLFF
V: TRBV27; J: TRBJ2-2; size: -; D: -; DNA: TGTGCCAGCAAGGGGCCCGGGAGAAACACCGGGGAGCTGTTTTTT; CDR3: CASKGPGRNTGELFF
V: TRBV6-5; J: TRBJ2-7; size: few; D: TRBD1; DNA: TGTGCCAGCAGTCCGGGGACAGGGAAGTACGAGCAGTACTTC; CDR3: CASSPGTGKYEQYF
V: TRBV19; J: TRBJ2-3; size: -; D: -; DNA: TGTGCCAGTAGTATTCGGCGAGGAGATACGCAGTATTTT; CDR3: CASSIRRGDTQYF
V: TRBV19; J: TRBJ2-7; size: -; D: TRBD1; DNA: TGTGCCAGTAATGAAGGGGGCCCGCGGGAGCAGTACTTC; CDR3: CASNEGGPREQYF
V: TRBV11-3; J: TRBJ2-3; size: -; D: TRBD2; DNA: TGTGCCAGCAGCTTAAGGTCTAGCGGGGGACGCACAGATACGCAGTATTTT; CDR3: CASSLRSSGGRTDTQYF
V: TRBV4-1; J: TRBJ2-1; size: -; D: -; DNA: TGCGCCAGCAGCCAAGATCTTCTACCTTACAATGAGCAGTTCTTC; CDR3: CASSQDLLPYNEQFF
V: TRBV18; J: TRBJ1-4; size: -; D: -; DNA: TGTGCCAGCTCACCACCGGGGGCAGTGGCTAATGAAAAACTGTTTTTT; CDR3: CASSPPGAVANEKLFF
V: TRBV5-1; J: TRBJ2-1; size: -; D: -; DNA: TGCGCCAGCAGCGCGGGCGAGTTGCTCCAGTTCTTC; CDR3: CASSAGELLQFF
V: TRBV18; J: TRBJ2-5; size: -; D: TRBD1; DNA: TGTGCCAGCTCCTTAGACAGGGGGCAAGAGACCCAGTACTTC; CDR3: CASSLDRGQETQYF
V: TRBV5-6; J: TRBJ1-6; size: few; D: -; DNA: TGTGCCAGCAGCTTGGGGAGCTCCTATAATTCACCCCTCCACTTT; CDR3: CASSLGSSYNSPLHF
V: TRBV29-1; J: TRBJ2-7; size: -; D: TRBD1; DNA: TGCAGCGTTGTGGTTACGGACAGGTTTTACGAGCAGTACTTC; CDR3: CSVVVTDRFYEQYF
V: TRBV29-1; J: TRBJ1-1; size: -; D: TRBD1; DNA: TGCAGCGTTACTCCCGGGACAGGGATATTCACTGAAGCTTTCTTT; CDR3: CSVTPGTGIFTEAFF
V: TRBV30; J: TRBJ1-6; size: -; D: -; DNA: TGTGCCTGGCACAAGCAGGGGAATTCACCCCTCCACTTT; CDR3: CAWHKQGNSPLHF
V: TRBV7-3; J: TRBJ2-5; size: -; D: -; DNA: TGTGCCAGCAGCTTACCGGGGGAGACCCAGTACTTC; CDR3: CASSLPGETQYF
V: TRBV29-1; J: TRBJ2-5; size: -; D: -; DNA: TGCAGCGTTGAAGGGGTTGCGGGGAAAGAGACCCAGTACTTC; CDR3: CSVEGVAGKETQYF
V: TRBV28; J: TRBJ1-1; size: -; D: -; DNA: TGTGCCAGCAGTGTAATGGGCAACCCTGAAGCTTTCTTT; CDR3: CASSVMGNPEAFF
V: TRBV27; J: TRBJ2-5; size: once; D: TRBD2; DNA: TGTGCCAGCCAGACTAGCGCCTCGGAGACCCAGTACTTC; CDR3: CASQTSASETQYF
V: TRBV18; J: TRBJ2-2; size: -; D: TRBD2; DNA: TGTGCCAGCTCACCGGGAGGGCGTCGTTCCACCGGGGAGCTGTTTTTT; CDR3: CASSPGGRRSTGELFF
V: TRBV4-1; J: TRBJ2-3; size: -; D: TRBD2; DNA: TGCGCCAGCAGCCAAGACGCCACCTTCGGACTAGCGACCACAGATACGCAGTATTTT; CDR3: CASSQDATFGLATTDTQYF
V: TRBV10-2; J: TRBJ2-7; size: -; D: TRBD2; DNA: TGCGCCAGCAGCCCTACCTTTGAAGCGGGGATCTCCTACGAGCAGTACTTC; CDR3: CASSPTFEAGISYEQYF
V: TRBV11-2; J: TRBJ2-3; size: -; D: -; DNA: TGTGCCAGCAGCTTTACAGGCACAGATACGCAGTATTTT; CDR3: CASSFTGTDTQYF
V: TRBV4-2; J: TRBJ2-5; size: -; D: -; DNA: TGTGCCAGCAGCCCAAGTGGGGAGCAAGAGACCCAGTACTTC; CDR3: CASSPSGEQETQYF
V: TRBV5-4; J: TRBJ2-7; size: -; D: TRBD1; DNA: TGTGCCAGCAGCCCCGGACAGGCGACCTACGAGCAGTACTTC; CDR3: CASSPGQATYEQYF
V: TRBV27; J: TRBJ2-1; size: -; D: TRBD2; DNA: TGTGCCAGCAGTTTAGGACTAGCGGGGTCGCCCGATGAGCAGTTCTTC; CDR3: CASSLGLAGSPDEQFF
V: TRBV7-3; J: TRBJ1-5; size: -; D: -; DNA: TGTGCCAGCAGCTCGCAGGAGGGTCAGCCCCAGCATTTT; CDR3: CASSSQEGQPQHF
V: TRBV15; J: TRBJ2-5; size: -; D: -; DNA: TGTGCCACCAGCAGAGGGCGGATCCAAGAGACCCAGTACTTC; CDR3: CATSRGRIQETQYF
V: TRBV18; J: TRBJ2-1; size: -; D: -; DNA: TGTGCCAGCTCACCACCCGGCCGGGTAGTATACAATGAGCAGTTCTTC; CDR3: CASSPPGRVVYNEQFF
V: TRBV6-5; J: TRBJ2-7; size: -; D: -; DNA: TGTGCCAGCAGTTACTCTAGCGGCTCCTACGAGCAGTACTTC; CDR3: CASSYSSGSYEQYF